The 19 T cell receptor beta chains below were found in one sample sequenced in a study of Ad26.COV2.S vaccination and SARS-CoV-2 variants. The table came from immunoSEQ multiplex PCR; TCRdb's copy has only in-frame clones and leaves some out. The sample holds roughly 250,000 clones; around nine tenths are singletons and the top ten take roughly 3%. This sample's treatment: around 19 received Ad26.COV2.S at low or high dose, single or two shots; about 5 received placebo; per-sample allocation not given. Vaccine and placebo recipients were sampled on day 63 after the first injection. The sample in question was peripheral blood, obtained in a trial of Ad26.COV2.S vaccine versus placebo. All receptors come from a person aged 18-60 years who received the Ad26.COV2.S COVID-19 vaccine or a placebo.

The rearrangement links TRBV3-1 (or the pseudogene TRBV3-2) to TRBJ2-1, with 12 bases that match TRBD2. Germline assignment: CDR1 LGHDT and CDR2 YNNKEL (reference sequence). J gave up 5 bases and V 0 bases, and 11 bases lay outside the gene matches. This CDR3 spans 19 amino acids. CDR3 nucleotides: TGTGCCAGCAGCCAAGAAATAGCCCGGACTAGCGGGGTTGACAATGAGCAGTTCTTC. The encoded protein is CASSQEIARTSGVDNEQFF.

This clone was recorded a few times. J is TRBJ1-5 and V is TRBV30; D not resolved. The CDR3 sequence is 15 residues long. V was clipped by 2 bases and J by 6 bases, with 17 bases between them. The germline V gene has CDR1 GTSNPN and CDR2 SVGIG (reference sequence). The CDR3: CAWSRAGGFSQPQHF. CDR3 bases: TGTGCCTGGAGTCGGGCCGGCGGGTTTAGTCAGCCCCAGCATTTT.

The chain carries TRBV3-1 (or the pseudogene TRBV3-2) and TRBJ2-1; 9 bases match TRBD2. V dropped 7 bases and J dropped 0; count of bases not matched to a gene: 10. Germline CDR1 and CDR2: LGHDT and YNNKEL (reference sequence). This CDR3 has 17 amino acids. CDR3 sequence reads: CASTPQSGGPSYNEQFF. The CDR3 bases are TGTGCCAGCACCCCCCAGAGCGGGGGGCCCTCCTACAATGAGCAGTTCTTC.

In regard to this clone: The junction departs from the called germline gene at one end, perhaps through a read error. CDR3 DNA: TGTGCTAGCAGCTTGGGGATCCAAGAGACCCAGTACTTC. This gives the protein CASSLGIQETQYF. V usage is TRBV7-7 and J usage is TRBJ2-5, with no clear D. Germline CDR1 is SSHAT and CDR2 is FNYEAQ (reference sequence). The CDR3 is 13 residues long.

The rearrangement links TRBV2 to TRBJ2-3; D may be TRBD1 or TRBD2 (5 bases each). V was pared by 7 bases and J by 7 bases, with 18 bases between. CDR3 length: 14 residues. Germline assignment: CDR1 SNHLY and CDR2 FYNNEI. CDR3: CASMLRGQSNTQYF. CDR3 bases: TGTGCCAGCATGTTGAGGGGCCAGTCGAATACGCAGTATTTT.

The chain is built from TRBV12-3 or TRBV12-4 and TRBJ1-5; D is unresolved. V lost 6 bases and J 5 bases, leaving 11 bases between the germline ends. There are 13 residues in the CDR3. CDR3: CASSRHVYQPQHF. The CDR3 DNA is TGTGCCAGCAGCAGACACGTTTATCAGCCCCAGCATTTT.

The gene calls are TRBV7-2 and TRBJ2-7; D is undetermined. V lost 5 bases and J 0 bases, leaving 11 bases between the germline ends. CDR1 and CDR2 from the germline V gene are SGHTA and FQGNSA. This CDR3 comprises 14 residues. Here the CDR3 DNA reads TGTGCCAGCAGCACCCCCGGCGGCTCCTACGAGCAGTACGTC. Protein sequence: CASSTPGGSYEQYV.

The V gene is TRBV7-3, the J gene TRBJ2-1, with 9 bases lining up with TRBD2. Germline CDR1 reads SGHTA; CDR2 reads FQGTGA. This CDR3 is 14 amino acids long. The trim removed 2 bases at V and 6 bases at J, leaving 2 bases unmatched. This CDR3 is CASSLAGGPNEQFF. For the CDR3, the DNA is TGTGCCAGCAGCTTAGCGGGGGGGCCCAATGAGCAGTTCTTC.

CDR3 loop: CACRVQGTNGYTF. The CDR3 nucleotides read TGTGCCTGCCGAGTACAGGGAACAAATGGCTACACCTTC. The chain joins TRBV30 to TRBJ1-2, with D possibly TRBD1 on 6 matching bases. Germline V lookup: CDR1 GTSNPN, CDR2 SVGIG (reference sequence). Between the trimmed V and J ends, which lost 6 bases and 6 bases, there was a span of 17 bases. This CDR3 is 13 amino acids long. Supplemented by reference TRBV30 and TRBJ1-2, the full variable domain reads SQTIHQWPATLVQPVGSPLSLECTVEGTSNPNLYWYRQAAGRGLQLLFYSVGIGQISSEVPQNLSASRPQDRQFILSSKKLLLSDSGFYLCACRVQGTNGYTFGSGTRLTVV.

CDR3 coding DNA: TGTGCCACCAGCAGAGAGGCGGGATCCCTACTCGAGCAGTTCTTC. It specifies CATSREAGSLLEQFF. The chain couples TRBV15 to TRBJ2-1, with D perhaps TRBD2 (6 bases). Trimming stripped 0 bases from V and 10 bases from J, with 16 bases between. The CDR3 sequence is 15 residues long. The germline CDR1 and CDR2 sequences are LNHNV and YYDKDF (reference sequence).

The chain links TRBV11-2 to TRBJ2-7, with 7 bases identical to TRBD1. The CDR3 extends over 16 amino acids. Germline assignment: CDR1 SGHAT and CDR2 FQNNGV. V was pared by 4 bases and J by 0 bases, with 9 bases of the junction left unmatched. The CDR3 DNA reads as TGTGCCAGCAGCTCTTGGACAGGAAAGAACTCCTACGAGCAGTACTTC. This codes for CASSSWTGKNSYEQYF.

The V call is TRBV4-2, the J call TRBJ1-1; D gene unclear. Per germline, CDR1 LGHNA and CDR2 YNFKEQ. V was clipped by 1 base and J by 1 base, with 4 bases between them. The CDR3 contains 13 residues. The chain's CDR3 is CASSQGKNTEAFF. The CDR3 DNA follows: TGTGCCAGCAGCCAAGGGAAGAACACTGAAGCTTTCTTT.

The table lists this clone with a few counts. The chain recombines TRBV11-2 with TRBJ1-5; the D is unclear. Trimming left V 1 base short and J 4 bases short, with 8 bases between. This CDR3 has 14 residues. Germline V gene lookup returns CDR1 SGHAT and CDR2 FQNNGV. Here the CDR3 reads CASSLADGNQPQHF. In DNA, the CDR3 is TGTGCCAGCAGCTTAGCCGACGGTAATCAGCCCCAGCATTTT.

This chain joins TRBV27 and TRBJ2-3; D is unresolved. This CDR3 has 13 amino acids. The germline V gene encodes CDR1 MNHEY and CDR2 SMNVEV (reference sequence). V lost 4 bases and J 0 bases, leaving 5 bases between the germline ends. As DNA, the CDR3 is TGTGCCAGCAGTTACGCGAGCACAGATACGCAGTATTTT. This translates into CASSYASTDTQYF.

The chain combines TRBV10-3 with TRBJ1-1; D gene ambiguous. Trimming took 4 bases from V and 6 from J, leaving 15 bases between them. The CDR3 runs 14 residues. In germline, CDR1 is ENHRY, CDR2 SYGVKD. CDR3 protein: CAISGHSVLAEAFF. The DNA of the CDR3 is TGTGCCATCAGTGGTCACAGTGTGTTGGCTGAAGCTTTCTTT.

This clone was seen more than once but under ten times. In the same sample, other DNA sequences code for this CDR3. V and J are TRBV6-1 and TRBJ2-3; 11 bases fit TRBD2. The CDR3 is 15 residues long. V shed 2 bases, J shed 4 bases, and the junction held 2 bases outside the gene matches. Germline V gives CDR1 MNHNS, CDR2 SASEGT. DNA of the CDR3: TGTGCCAGCAGTGAATTAGCGGGGGGGCCAGATACGCAGTATTTT. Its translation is CASSELAGGPDTQYF.

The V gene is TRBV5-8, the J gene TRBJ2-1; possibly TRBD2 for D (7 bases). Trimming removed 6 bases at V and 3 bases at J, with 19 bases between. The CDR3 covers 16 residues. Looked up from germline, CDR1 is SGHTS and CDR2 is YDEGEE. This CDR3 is CASKGGGGGFYNEQFF. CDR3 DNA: TGTGCCAGCAAGGGGGGAGGGGGAGGCTTCTACAATGAGCAGTTCTTC.

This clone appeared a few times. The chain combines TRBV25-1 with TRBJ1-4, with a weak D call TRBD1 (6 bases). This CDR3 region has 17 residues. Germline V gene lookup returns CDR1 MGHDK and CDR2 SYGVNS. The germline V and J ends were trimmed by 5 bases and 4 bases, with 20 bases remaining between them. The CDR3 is CASSWRSGQLNNEKLFF. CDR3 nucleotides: TGTGCCAGCAGTTGGCGGTCCGGACAGCTGAATAATGAAAAACTGTTTTTT.

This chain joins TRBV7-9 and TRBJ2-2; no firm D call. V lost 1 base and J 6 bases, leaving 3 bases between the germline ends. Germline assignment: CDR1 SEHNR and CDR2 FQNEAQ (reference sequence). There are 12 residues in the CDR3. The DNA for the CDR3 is TGTGCCAGCAGCTTAGTCTCCGGGGAGCTGTTTTTT. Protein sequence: CASSLVSGELFF. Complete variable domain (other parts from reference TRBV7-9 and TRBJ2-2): DTGVSQNPRHKITKRGQNVTFRCDPISEHNRLYWYRQTLGQGPEFLTYFQNEAQLEKSRLLSDRFSAERPKGSFSTLEIQRTEQGDSAMYLCASSLVSGELFFGEGSRLTVL.